Following are 15 T cell receptor beta chains from one sample sequenced in a study of blood T cell repertoires in COVID-19. TCRdb keeps only in-frame clones here, not all; method: immunoSEQ multiplex PCR. The table shows fewer than 300,000 clones, with 75% to 85% occurring only once. Sequenced material: peripheral blood. The receptor set was obtained from a man over 45 with active or convalescent COVID-19.

The V call is TRBV18, the J call TRBJ1-6; no definite D call. Germline loops: CDR1 KGHSH, CDR2 LQKENI. The CDR3 covers 13 residues. Trimming took off 10 bases at V and 8 bases at J, with 15 bases between the two ends. The CDR3 DNA reads TGTGCCACCGCCGAGGGAAACTATTCACCCCTCCACTTT. It specifies CATAEGNYSPLHF.

A few counts support this clone. The chain couples TRBV7-2 to TRBJ2-2; D is perhaps TRBD1 (5 bases). V lost 1 base and J 6 bases, leaving 15 bases between the germline ends. CDR1 and CDR2 (germline): SGHTA, FQGNSA. The CDR3 is 16 amino acids. DNA of the CDR3: TGTGCCAGCAGCTTAGAGGGGCTCTGGATTCCCGGGGAGCTGTTTTTT. Its protein is CASSLEGLWIPGELFF.

The rearrangement links TRBV5-1 to TRBJ2-7; D perhaps matches TRBD1 (6 bases). The germline CDR1 and CDR2 sequences are SGHRS and YFSETQ. V dropped 5 bases and J dropped 3 bases, with 12 bases sitting between them. The CDR3 runs to 13 residues. In DNA form, the CDR3 reads TGCGCCAGCAGTTCGGACAGCCTCTACGAGCAGTACTTC. Protein sequence: CASSSDSLYEQYF.

This sequence joins TRBV6-5 and TRBJ1-2, with TRBD1 identical over 12 bases. The CDR3 contains 14 residues. Germline V gives CDR1 MNHEY, CDR2 SVGAGI. V lost 0 bases to trimming and J lost 10 bases; unmatched junction nucleotides: 3. CDR3 residues: CASSYSGTGGDYTF. In DNA form, the CDR3 reads TGTGCCAGCAGTTACTCCGGGACAGGGGGCGACTACACCTTC.

The rearrangement links TRBV27 to TRBJ2-3, with D maybe TRBD2 (6 bases). This CDR3 region has 18 residues. CDR1 and CDR2 (germline): MNHEY, SMNVEV (reference sequence). The V end was cut by 2 bases, the J end by 3 bases, with 21 bases between. CDR3 coding DNA: TGTGCCAGCAGTTTACTCGCCAATTCGGGAGTGAATACAGATACGCAGTATTTT. Its protein is CASSLLANSGVNTDTQYF.

The J gene is TRBJ1-5, the V gene TRBV3-1 (or the pseudogene TRBV3-2), with a tentative D call TRBD1 (6 bases). Germline-derived CDR1 and CDR2 are LGHDT and YNNKEL (reference sequence). The CDR3 sequence is 16 residues long. V was clipped by 5 bases and J by 2 bases, with 16 bases between them. This chain's CDR3 is CASSAQGSPGNQPQHF. The DNA for the CDR3 is TGTGCCAGCAGCGCCCAGGGGAGTCCCGGCAATCAGCCCCAGCATTTT.

The V call is TRBV6-1, the J call TRBJ1-5, with a tentative D call TRBD1 (5 bases). Trimming shortened V by 1 base and J by 3 bases, and 10 bases separated the two germline ends. The CDR3 sequence is 15 residues long. Germline V gene sequence: CDR1 MNHNS, CDR2 SASEGT. The CDR3 DNA reads TGTGCCAGCAGTGAAGGGGGCAGGTCCAATCAGCCCCAGCATTTT. As protein: CASSEGGRSNQPQHF.

V usage is TRBV18 and J usage is TRBJ2-3; D might be TRBD2 (6 bases). Germline V gives CDR1 KGHSH, CDR2 LQKENI. V was cut by 3 bases and J by 6 bases, with 19 bases left in between. CDR3 length: 16 amino acids. CDR3 DNA sequence: TGTGCCAGCTCACCTCGGAGGGCCGGAGGAGTGGATACGCAGTATTTT. Protein sequence: CASSPRRAGGVDTQYF.

The J gene is TRBJ2-2, the V gene TRBV5-4; 13 bases agree with TRBD2. V gave up 5 bases and J gave up 6 bases; unmatched junction bases: 4. The CDR3 totals 15 residues. Per the germline V gene, CDR1 is SGHNT and CDR2 is YYREEE (reference sequence). The CDR3 loop is CASSSGLAGPGELFF. CDR3 nucleotides: TGTGCCAGCAGTTCGGGACTAGCGGGACCCGGGGAGCTGTTTTTT.

This CDR3 reads CASSLRGIRQPQHF. CDR3 sequence (DNA): TGTGCCAGCAGTTTAAGGGGGATACGGCAGCCCCAGCATTTT. The chain uses TRBV28 and TRBJ1-5, with D possibly TRBD1 on 6 matching bases. The CDR3 is 14 residues long. Germline-derived CDR1 and CDR2 are MDHEN and SYDVKM. V lost 2 bases and J lost 7, with 12 bases in between.

The chain couples TRBV28 to TRBJ1-3; no reliable D call. Trimming removed 5 bases from V and 2 bases from J, with 10 bases in between. The CDR3 consists of 14 residues. The germline V gene encodes CDR1 MDHEN and CDR2 SYDVKM. The CDR3: CASSELRAGNTIYF. CDR3 coding DNA: TGTGCCAGCAGTGAACTACGGGCTGGAAACACCATATATTTT.

With regard to this clone: A much more abundant neighbour one base away suggests this may be a read error. The same CDR3 can be traced to other DNA sequences in this sample. J is TRBJ2-3 and V is TRBV12-3 or TRBV12-4, with unresolved D. The CDR3 totals 12 residues. V was trimmed by 5 bases and J by 0 bases, leaving 3 bases between them. The CDR3 loop reads CASSPSTDTQYF. As DNA, the CDR3 is TGTGCCAGCAGTCCAAGCACAGATACGCAGTATTTT.

The chain uses TRBV3-1 (or the pseudogene TRBV3-2) and TRBJ2-3; 10 nucleotides line up with TRBD2. This CDR3 is built from 13 residues. Losses at the gene ends were 6 bases for V and 6 bases for J; bases not matched to a gene: 3. CDR1 and CDR2 (germline): LGHDT, YNNKEL (reference sequence). The CDR3 bases are TGTGCCAGCAGGCTAGCGGGAGTCGATACGCAGTATTTT. It codes for CASRLAGVDTQYF.

This chain joins TRBV28 and TRBJ1-2; 7 nucleotides align to TRBD1. CDR1 MDHEN and CDR2 SYDVKM come from the germline V gene. This CDR3 has 13 amino acids. After removal of 6 bases from V and 3 bases from J, the junction contained 4 bases not matched to a gene. The CDR3 nucleotides are TGTGCCAGCAGGGTAGGGGGCGACTATGGCTACACCTTC. It specifies CASRVGGDYGYTF.

The rearrangement joins TRBV10-1 to TRBJ1-2; maybe TRBD1 (5 bases). The CDR3 has 13 amino acids. V was shortened by 8 bases and J by 4 bases, with 14 bases between the two germline ends. Germline V gene sequence: CDR1 WNHNN, CDR2 SYGVQD (reference sequence). CDR3 DNA sequence: TGCGCCAGCTCCCCCGGGACTTCCTATGGCTACACCTTC. It yields the protein CASSPGTSYGYTF.